A single sample is the source of the 21 T cell receptor beta chains below, sequenced in a study of control samples from healthy donors and cancer patients. The method was immunoSEQ multiplex PCR; TCRdb's version includes in-frame clones alone and lacks a portion of them. The data show roughly 220,000 clones, around 94% seen once. Sample: blood. The receptor source for this set is a man aged 50 or older in good health.

In nucleotides, the CDR3 is TGTGCCAGCAGCGCGGAGGGACAGCCTGACGAAAAACTGTTTTTT. It yields the protein CASSAEGQPDEKLFF. The chain uses TRBV9 and TRBJ1-4; 7 bases line up with TRBD1. Germline loops: CDR1 SGDLS, CDR2 YYNGEE. The CDR3 has 15 amino acids. Unmatched junction bases numbered 10, after V lost 3 bases and J lost 8 bases.

V gene TRBV21-1 combines with J gene TRBJ2-1; the D segment call TRBD1 is taken from the table without a DNA check. TRBV21-1 is flagged as a pseudogene. This CDR3 is built from 15 residues. This CDR3 reads CASHRGYALYNEQFF. The CDR3 DNA reads TGTGCCAGTCACAGGGGGTATGCGCTCTACAATGAGCAGTTCTTC.

The chain joins TRBV5-1 to TRBJ2-6, with 11 nucleotides matching TRBD2. Trimming took 0 bases from V and 0 from J; bases not matched to a gene: 5. CDR1 and CDR2 (germline): SGHRS, YFSETQ. This CDR3 is 19 amino acids long. This CDR3 is CASSLELTSGGSGANVLTF. The CDR3 DNA reads TGCGCCAGCAGCTTGGAATTAACTAGCGGGGGCTCTGGGGCCAACGTCCTGACTTTC.

The J gene is TRBJ2-7, the V gene TRBV10-1; TRBD1 matches at 12 bases. V was clipped by 5 bases and J by 5 bases; unmatched bases: 7. Per germline, CDR1 WNHNN and CDR2 SYGVQD (reference sequence). This CDR3 comprises 15 residues. The CDR3 DNA reads TGCGCCAGCAGTTTATCCGGGACAGGGGGCAACGAGCAGTACTTC. It encodes CASSLSGTGGNEQYF.

This rearrangement joins TRBV5-5 to TRBJ1-6; 8 bases are shared with TRBD1. Losses at the gene ends were 3 bases for V and 7 bases for J; bases not matched to a gene: 6. The CDR3 is 15 residues long. Germline lookup yields CDR1 SGHKS and CDR2 YYEKEE (reference sequence). The CDR3 DNA follows: TGTGCCAGCAGCTACGGACAGGGTCGGAATTCACCCCTCCACTTT. It yields the protein CASSYGQGRNSPLHF.

V usage is TRBV2 and J usage is TRBJ1-5; D gene unclear. From germline, CDR1 is SNHLY and CDR2 FYNNEI. Deletions cut 5 bases from V and 3 bases from J, with 8 bases between. The CDR3 runs to 13 residues. CDR3 in amino acids: CASSTENNQPQHF. In DNA, the CDR3 is TGTGCCAGCAGTACAGAGAACAATCAGCCCCAGCATTTT.

This clone was observed once. This chain uses TRBV7-9 with TRBJ2-3, with TRBD2 matching over 9 bases. The trim removed 6 bases at V and 0 bases at J, leaving 13 bases unmatched. CDR3 length equals 18 residues. Germline lookup yields CDR1 SEHNR and CDR2 FQNEAQ (reference sequence). This CDR3 reads CASSSGLARTVSTDTQYF. DNA of the CDR3: TGTGCCAGCAGTTCCGGACTAGCGCGGACCGTAAGCACAGATACGCAGTATTTT.

The V call is TRBV19, the J call TRBJ1-2; 7 bases are shared with TRBD1. V shed 5 bases, J shed 4 bases, and the junction held 4 bases outside the gene matches. The CDR3 has 13 amino acids. Germline V gene data show CDR1 as LNHDA and CDR2 as SQIVND (reference sequence). The CDR3 region is CASSPGTAYGYTF. In nucleotides, the CDR3 is TGTGCCAGTAGTCCCGGGACAGCCTATGGCTACACCTTC.

Here the CDR3 reads CASSDGVSTGELFF. Written as DNA, the CDR3 is TGCGCCAGCAGTGATGGGGTTTCCACCGGGGAGCTGTTTTTT. The J gene is TRBJ2-2, the V gene TRBV10-1, with D unresolved. Germline V lookup: CDR1 WNHNN, CDR2 SYGVQD (reference sequence). The CDR3 sequence is 14 residues long. Trimming pared 3 bases from V and 4 bases from J, leaving 9 bases between.

The chain couples TRBV10-3 to TRBJ1-1; D is unresolved. V shed 6 bases and J shed 5 bases, with 10 bases lying between them. This CDR3 spans 12 amino acids. Germline CDR1 is ENHRY and CDR2 is SYGVKD. The CDR3 DNA reads TGTGCCATCAGGACCGGTGGGACTGAAGCTTTCTTT. This translates into CAIRTGGTEAFF.

V and J are TRBV25-1 and TRBJ2-7; 8 positions match TRBD2. Germline V gene sequence: CDR1 MGHDK, CDR2 SYGVNS. CDR3 size: 17 residues. Trimming took 2 bases from V and 2 from J; bases not matched to a gene: 11. The CDR3 DNA reads as TGTGCCAGCAGTGAAAGGAGAGGCGGGGGGAACCCCTACGAGCAGTACTTC. As protein: CASSERRGGGNPYEQYF.

V gene TRBV25-1 combines with J gene TRBJ1-4; no firm D call. Germline lookup yields CDR1 MGHDK and CDR2 SYGVNS. The V gene lost 3 bases and the J gene lost 8 bases, with 10 bases spanning the gap. There are 13 residues in the CDR3. CDR3 protein: CASSERVGEKLFF. The DNA of the CDR3 is TGTGCCAGCAGTGAGAGGGTAGGCGAAAAACTGTTTTTT. The entire variable domain, with the rest obtained from reference TRBV25-1 and TRBJ1-4, is as follows: EADIYQTPRYLVIGTGKKITLECSQTMGHDKMYWYQQDPGMELHLIHYSYGVNSTEKGDLSSESTVSRIRTEHFPLTLESARPSHTSQYLCASSERVGEKLFFGSGTQLSVL.

The V and J genes are TRBV6-2 or TRBV6-3 and TRBJ2-7, with D perhaps TRBD1 (5 bases). The germline CDR1 and CDR2 sequences are MNHEY and SVGEGT. CDR3 length: 13 residues. V was pared by 5 bases and J by 7 bases, with 15 bases between. Here the CDR3 DNA reads TGTGCCAGCAGTGCCCAAAAGGGGTGGGAGCAGTACTTC. This encodes CASSAQKGWEQYF.

The V gene is TRBV4-3, the J gene TRBJ2-7, with D tentatively TRBD1 (5 bases). The CDR3 sequence is 15 residues long. Germline lookup yields CDR1 LGHNA and CDR2 YSLEER. V was shortened by 0 bases and J by 0 bases, with 9 bases between the two germline ends. The CDR3 nucleotides are TGCGCCAGCAGCCAAGAAGGGGCAGGCTCCTACGAGCAGTACTTC. It yields the protein CASSQEGAGSYEQYF.

This clone showed up just a few times. The chain uses TRBV24-1 and TRBJ2-4; unclear D gene. This CDR3 comprises 15 residues. Germline values: CDR1 KGHDR, CDR2 SFDVKD. Trimming stripped 2 bases from V and 3 bases from J, with 10 bases between. The CDR3 region is CATSDSGPGKNIQYF. The CDR3 DNA reads as TGTGCCACCAGTGATTCCGGCCCCGGCAAAAACATTCAGTACTTC.

The chain joins TRBV28 to TRBJ1-5; D is undetermined. The V end lost 3 bases, the J end lost 10 bases, and 7 bases lay between the germline ends. CDR3 length equals 11 residues. Germline assignment: CDR1 MDHEN and CDR2 SYDVKM. The CDR3 is CASSFGFPQHF. The DNA for the CDR3 is TGTGCCAGCAGTTTTGGGTTCCCCCAGCATTTT.

This sequence joins TRBV6-2 or TRBV6-3 and TRBJ2-3, with TRBD1 identical over 7 bases. CDR1 is MNHEY and CDR2 is SVGEGT in the germline V gene. Losses at the gene ends were 4 bases for V and 6 bases for J; bases not matched to a gene: 7. The length of the CDR3 is 14 residues. CDR3 sequence: CASSFGQAGDTQYF. CDR3 bases: TGTGCCAGCAGTTTCGGACAGGCCGGGGATACGCAGTATTTT.

V gene TRBV7-2 combines with J gene TRBJ1-3; 7 positions match TRBD1. Germline V gives CDR1 SGHTA, CDR2 FQGNSA. The CDR3 sequence is 15 residues long. V lost 2 bases and J lost 3; bases outside the gene matches: 4. CDR3 protein: CASSLTGAGGNTIYF. In nucleotides, the CDR3 is TGTGCCAGCAGCTTAACAGGGGCCGGTGGAAACACCATATATTTT.

V gene TRBV19 combines with J gene TRBJ1-6, with a possible D match to TRBD1 (6 bases). Germline lookup yields CDR1 LNHDA and CDR2 SQIVND (reference sequence). The CDR3 contains 15 residues. V lost 4 bases, J lost 9 bases, and 16 bases lay in between. The CDR3 bases are TGTGCCAGTAGTACCTACAGGGATTTGGGTTCACCCCTCCACTTT. This sequence encodes CASSTYRDLGSPLHF. Looking up the rest from reference TRBV19 and TRBJ1-6 gives the full variable domain: DGGITQSPKYLFRKEGQNVTLSCEQNLNHDAMYWYRQDPGQGLRLIYYSQIVNDFQKGDIAEGYSVSREKKESFPLTVTSAQKNPTAFYLCASSTYRDLGSPLHFGNGTRLTVT.

This clone was picked up one time. This chain uses TRBV6-2 or TRBV6-3 with TRBJ1-2, with 9 nucleotides matching TRBD1. The junction had 6 bases not matched to a gene; V was cut back by 2 bases and J by 8 bases. CDR1 and CDR2 (germline): MNHEY, SVGEGT. The CDR3 spans 14 residues. The CDR3 spells CASSYRTGQGGYTF. DNA for the CDR3: TGTGCCAGCAGTTACCGTACGGGACAGGGAGGCTACACCTTC.

The chain employs TRBV28 and TRBJ1-1; 12 bases match TRBD1. The CDR3 extends over 13 amino acids. V gave up 6 bases and J gave up 11 bases; unmatched junction bases: 7. Looked up from germline, CDR1 is MDHEN and CDR2 is SYDVKM. The CDR3 sequence is CASRPGQGARAFF. The CDR3 DNA reads TGTGCCAGCAGACCGGGACAGGGGGCGCGGGCTTTCTTT.